These T cell receptor beta chains were read from a single sample in a study of CD8 T cells in ankylosing spondylitis. TCRdb passed the 5' RACE reads through MiXCR, listing each CDR3 protein once. The sample holds 500,000 or so distinct CDR3 sequences, approximately 5% seen once. The sample consisted of blood, either unsorted or a sorted T cell fraction (not recorded which). The receptors here all came from a male donor with ankylosing spondylitis. The CDR3 runs from the conserved cysteine through the conserved F or W. D genes are given only for firm matches. Size is omitted from some rows. Given values are once, few, many or a class for expanded clones.

CDR3 DNA	CDR3 protein	clone size	D gene	J gene	V gene
TGTGCCAGCAACTGGACGGGACAGGTCGCGGATGGGCAAGAGACCCAGTACTTC	CASNWTGQVADGQETQYF	many	-	TRBJ2-5	TRBV21-1
TGTGCCATCAGTGCCGCCGGGAGTGAAAAACTGTTTTTT	CAISAAGSEKLFF	few	-	TRBJ1-4	TRBV10-3
TGTGCCAGCAGTTCAGGGGGCGTCTTCGAGCAGTACTTC	CASSSGGVFEQYF	many	TRBD1	TRBJ2-7	TRBV28
TGTGCCAGCAGTTGGGAACCCGGACTATCCTACGAGCAGTACTTC	CASSWEPGLSYEQYF	many	-	TRBJ2-7	TRBV6-2/TRBV6-3
TGTGCCAGCAGTTTGGTTAATAGGGGACATTCACCCCTCCACTTT	CASSLVNRGHSPLHF	many	-	TRBJ1-6	TRBV28
TGTGCCACCAGCCAGGCCGGGGAGCTGTTTTTT	CATSQAGELFF	many	-	TRBJ2-2	TRBV24-1
TGCGCCAGCAGAGCGACTAGCCAAAAGGAGTACTTC	CASRATSQKEYF	many	TRBD2	TRBJ2-7	TRBV5-1
TGCAGTGCCCTTAGAGGGCGGGGGGCCTACGAGCAGTACTTC	CSALRGRGAYEQYF	many	TRBD2	TRBJ2-7	TRBV20-1
TGCGCCAGCAGCCAAGATGGACAGGGTTTGAACTCACCCCTCCACTTT	CASSQDGQGLNSPLHF	many	TRBD1	TRBJ1-6	TRBV4-1
TGTGCCAGCAGCTCATCCCGGGGAAGGGCTTTCTTT	CASSSSRGRAFF	many	-	TRBJ1-1	TRBV7-2
TGTGCCAGCAGCTGGACAGGAAACTACTATGGCTACACCTTC	CASSWTGNYYGYTF	many	TRBD1	TRBJ1-2	TRBV25-1
TGTGCCAGCAGCTTGGCGGGGAATAGGAACTACGAGCAGTACTTC	CASSLAGNRNYEQYF	many	-	TRBJ2-7	TRBV5-5
TGTGCCACCGGCACAGGGGGCTCTGGAAACACCATATATTTT	CATGTGGSGNTIYF	many	TRBD1	TRBJ1-3	TRBV15
TGTGCCAGCAGTTTAGAGGTTAGCGGGGGGTCTAGGGGTGAGCAGTTCTTC	CASSLEVSGGSRGEQFF	few	TRBD2	TRBJ2-1	TRBV12-3/TRBV12-4
TGCGCCAGCAGCTCATGGCCAGGGCGGGACGAGCAGTACTTC	CASSSWPGRDEQYF	many	-	TRBJ2-7	TRBV5-1
TGTGCCAGCAGCGCGCTGGGACAGGGGGCTGTAAACACCATATATTTT	CASSALGQGAVNTIYF	many	TRBD1	TRBJ1-3	TRBV9
TGCGCCAGCAGCCAAGTTTCGGGGGAGACCCAGTACTTC	CASSQVSGETQYF	many	-	TRBJ2-5	TRBV4-1
TGTGCCAGCAGCCTCACTTCGTCGGAGGTTAAACAAGGCTACACCTTC	CASSLTSSEVKQGYTF	many	-	TRBJ1-2	TRBV7-6
TGTGCCAGCAGTGACAACAGGGCCTACCAAGAGACCCAGTACTTC	CASSDNRAYQETQYF	-	-	TRBJ2-5	TRBV25-1
TGTGCCACCAGAGGGCTGGCGGGCGATTCCTACGAGCAGTACTTC	CATRGLAGDSYEQYF	-	-	TRBJ2-7	TRBV15
TGTGCCAGCAGTTACCAAGGCGGGAGTAGTAATGAGCAGTTCTTC	CASSYQGGSSNEQFF	-	TRBD2	TRBJ2-1	TRBV6-2/TRBV6-3
TGTGCCACCGAGGCGTGGGGGGAGCTGTTTTTT	CATEAWGELFF	many	-	TRBJ2-2	TRBV24-1
TGTGCCATCAGTGAGAAAGGGACCTCCTATAATTCACCCCTCCACTTT	CAISEKGTSYNSPLHF	many	-	TRBJ1-6	TRBV10-3
TGCAGTCCAGACAGGGACACTGAAGCTTTCTTT	CSPDRDTEAFF	many	TRBD1	TRBJ1-1	TRBV20-1
TGTGCCAGCAGTTTCACAGGGGTAATCGAAGCTTTCTTT	CASSFTGVIEAFF	many	TRBD1	TRBJ1-1	TRBV12-3/TRBV12-4
TGCGCCAGCAGCCCCCAGGGGGCCCCCTACGAGCAGTACTTC	CASSPQGAPYEQYF	many	TRBD1	TRBJ2-7	TRBV5-1
TGTGCCAGCAGTCACCGCCTGACCTACAATGAGCAGTTCTTC	CASSHRLTYNEQFF	-	-	TRBJ2-1	TRBV6-2/TRBV6-3
TGTGCCAGCAGTTTGAGAGGGGGGAGCACTGAAGCTTTCTTT	CASSLRGGSTEAFF	many	-	TRBJ1-1	TRBV12-3/TRBV12-4